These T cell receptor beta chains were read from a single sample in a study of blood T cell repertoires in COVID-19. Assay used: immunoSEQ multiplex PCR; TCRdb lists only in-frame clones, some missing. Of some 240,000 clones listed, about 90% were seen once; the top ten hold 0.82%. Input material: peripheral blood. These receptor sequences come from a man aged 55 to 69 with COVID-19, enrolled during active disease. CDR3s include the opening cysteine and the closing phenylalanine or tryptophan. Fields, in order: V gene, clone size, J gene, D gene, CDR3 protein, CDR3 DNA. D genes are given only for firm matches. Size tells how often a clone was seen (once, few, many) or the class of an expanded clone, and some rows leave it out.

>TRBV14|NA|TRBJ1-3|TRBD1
CASSQYTGTGLSGNTIYF
TGTGCCAGCAGCCAATATACCGGGACAGGCCTTTCTGGAAACACCATATATTTT
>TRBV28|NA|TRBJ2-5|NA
CASSFFSKALRQETQYF
TGTGCCAGCAGTTTTTTTTCAAAGGCGTTGCGGCAAGAGACCCAGTACTTC
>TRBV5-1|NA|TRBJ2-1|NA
CASSPAGSRNEQFF
TGCGCCAGCAGCCCGGCTGGGAGCCGGAATGAGCAGTTCTTC
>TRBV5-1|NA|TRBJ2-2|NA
CASSLRELGELFF
TGCGCCAGCAGCTTGAGGGAGCTTGGGGAGCTGTTTTTT
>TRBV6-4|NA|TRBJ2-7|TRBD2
CASRGRLAESYEQYF
TGTGCCAGCAGGGGCCGACTAGCGGAGAGCTACGAGCAGTACTTC
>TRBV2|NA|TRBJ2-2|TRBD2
CASLSGGLNTGELFF
TGTGCCAGTTTAAGCGGGGGGTTAAACACCGGGGAGCTGTTTTTT
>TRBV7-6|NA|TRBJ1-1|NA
CASSLEWQGLGEAFF
TGTGCCAGCAGCTTAGAGTGGCAGGGTCTGGGTGAAGCTTTCTTT
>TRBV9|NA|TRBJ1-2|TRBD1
CASSFGQGSNYGYTF
TGTGCCAGCAGCTTCGGACAGGGGTCTAACTATGGCTACACCTTC
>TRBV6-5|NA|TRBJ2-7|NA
CASRPGGPEYEQYF
TGTGCCAGCAGGCCCGGAGGGCCTGAGTACGAGCAGTACTTC
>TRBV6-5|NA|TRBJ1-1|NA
CASTRTSHTEAFF
TGTGCCAGCACCCGGACTTCACACACTGAAGCTTTCTTT
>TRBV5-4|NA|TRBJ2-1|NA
CASSFNRVWFF
TGTGCCAGCAGCTTCAACAGGGTGTGGTTCTTC
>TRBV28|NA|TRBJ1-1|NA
CASSLISGQEAFF
TGTGCCAGCAGTTTAATATCGGGTCAGGAAGCTTTCTTT
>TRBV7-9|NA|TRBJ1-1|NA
CASSLGGIEAFF
TGTGCCAGCAGCTTAGGAGGAATAGAAGCTTTCTTT
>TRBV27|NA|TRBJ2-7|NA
CASSLSSYYYEQYF
TGTGCCAGCAGTTTATCCTCCTACTACTACGAGCAGTACTTC
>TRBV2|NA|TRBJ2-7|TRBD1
CASRPGQGPYEQYF
TGTGCCAGCAGACCCGGACAGGGTCCCTACGAGCAGTACTTC
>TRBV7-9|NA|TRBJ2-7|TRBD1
CASSPGQGPYEQYF
TGTGCCAGCAGCCCCGGACAGGGGCCCTACGAGCAGTACTTC
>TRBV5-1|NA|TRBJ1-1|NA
CASSLGTGTGNTEAFF
TGCGCCAGCAGCTTGGGTACAGGGACGGGAAACACTGAAGCTTTCTTT
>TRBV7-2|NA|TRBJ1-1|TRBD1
CASRSQGYTEAFF
TGTGCCAGCAGGTCACAGGGGTACACTGAAGCTTTCTTT
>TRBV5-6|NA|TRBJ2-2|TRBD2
CASVSGGGHPTGELFF
TGTGCCAGCGTGTCCGGGGGGGGACACCCCACCGGGGAGCTGTTTTTT
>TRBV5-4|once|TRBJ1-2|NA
CASSVQGSRGYTF
TGTGCCAGCAGCGTACAGGGTTCGAGGGGCTACACCTTC
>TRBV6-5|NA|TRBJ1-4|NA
CASKQGREKLFF
TGTGCCAGCAAACAGGGTCGAGAAAAACTGTTTTTT
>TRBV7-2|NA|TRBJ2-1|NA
CASSPRANEQFF
TGTGCCAGCAGCCCAAGAGCGAATGAGCAGTTCTTC
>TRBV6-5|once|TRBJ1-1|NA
CASSKQNTEAFF
TGTGCCAGCAGCAAGCAGAACACTGAAGCTTTCTTT
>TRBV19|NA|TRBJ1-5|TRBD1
CASRGQGVLYSNQPQHF
TGTGCCAGTAGAGGACAGGGGGTTTTATATAGCAATCAGCCCCAGCATTTT
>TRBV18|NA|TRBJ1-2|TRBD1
CASSPGQEHGYTF
TGTGCCAGCTCTCCGGGACAGGAGCATGGCTACACCTTC
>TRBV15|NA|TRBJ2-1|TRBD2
CATSYRGGSSYNEQFF
TGTGCCACCAGCTATCGCGGGGGATCCTCCTACAATGAGCAGTTCTTC
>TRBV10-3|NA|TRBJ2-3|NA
CAISESIGGGGKDTQYF
TGTGCCATCAGTGAGTCGATCGGGGGAGGAGGAAAAGATACGCAGTATTTT
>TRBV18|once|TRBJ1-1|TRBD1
CASSQGTENTEAFF
TGTGCCAGCTCACAGGGGACAGAGAACACTGAAGCTTTCTTT